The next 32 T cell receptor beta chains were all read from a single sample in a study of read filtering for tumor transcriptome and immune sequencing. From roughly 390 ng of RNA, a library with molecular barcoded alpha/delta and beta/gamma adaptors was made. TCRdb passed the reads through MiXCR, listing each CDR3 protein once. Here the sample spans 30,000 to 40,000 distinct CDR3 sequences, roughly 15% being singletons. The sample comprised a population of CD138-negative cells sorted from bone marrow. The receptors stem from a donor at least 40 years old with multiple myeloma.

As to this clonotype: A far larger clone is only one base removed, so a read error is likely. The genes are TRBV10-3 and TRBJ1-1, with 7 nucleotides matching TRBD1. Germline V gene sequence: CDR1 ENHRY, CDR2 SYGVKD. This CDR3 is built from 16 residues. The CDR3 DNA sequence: TGTGCCAGCAGTATCTCCCGGACAGGCGGAGTTTTTAAAGCTTTCTTT. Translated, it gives CASSISRTGGVFKAFF.

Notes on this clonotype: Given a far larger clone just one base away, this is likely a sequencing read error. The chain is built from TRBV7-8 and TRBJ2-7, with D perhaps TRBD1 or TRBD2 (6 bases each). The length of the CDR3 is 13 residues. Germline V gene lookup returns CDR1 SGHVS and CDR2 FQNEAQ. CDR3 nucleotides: TGTGCCAGCAGCGGGGGGCAGGTCTACGAGCAGTGCTTC. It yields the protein CASSGGQVYEQCF.

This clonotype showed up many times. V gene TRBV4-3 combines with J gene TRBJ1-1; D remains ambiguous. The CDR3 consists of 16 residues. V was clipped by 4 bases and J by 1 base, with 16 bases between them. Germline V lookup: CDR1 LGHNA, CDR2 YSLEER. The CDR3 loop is CASSRGEGGRNTEAFF. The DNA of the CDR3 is TGCGCCAGCAGCCGCGGCGAGGGAGGCAGGAACACTGAAGCTTTCTTT.

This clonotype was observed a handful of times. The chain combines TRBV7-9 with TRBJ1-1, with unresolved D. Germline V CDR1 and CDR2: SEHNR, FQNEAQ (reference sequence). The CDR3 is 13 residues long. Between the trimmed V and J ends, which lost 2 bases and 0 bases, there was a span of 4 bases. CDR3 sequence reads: CASSLTLNTEAFF. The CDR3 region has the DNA TGTGCCAGCAGCTTAACGCTGAACACTGAAGCTTTCTTT.

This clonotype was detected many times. The CDR3 reads CASSYLGPINNEQFF. The CDR3, as DNA: TGTGCCAGCAGTTACCTGGGACCGATAAACAATGAGCAGTTCTTC. The chain recombines TRBV28 with TRBJ2-1, with D perhaps given as TRBD1 or TRBD2 (5 bases each). The CDR3 sequence is 15 residues long. V lost 4 bases and J 5 bases, leaving 15 bases between the germline ends. Germline V gene lookup returns CDR1 MDHEN and CDR2 SYDVKM.

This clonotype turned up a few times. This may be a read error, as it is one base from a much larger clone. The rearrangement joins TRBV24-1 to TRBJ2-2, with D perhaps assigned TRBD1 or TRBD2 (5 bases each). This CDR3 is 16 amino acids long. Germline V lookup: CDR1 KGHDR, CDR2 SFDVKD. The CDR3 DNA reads TGTGCCGCCAGTGATTTCGCGTCGGGACCTCGCGGGGAGCTGTTTTTT. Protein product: CAASDFASGPRGELFF.

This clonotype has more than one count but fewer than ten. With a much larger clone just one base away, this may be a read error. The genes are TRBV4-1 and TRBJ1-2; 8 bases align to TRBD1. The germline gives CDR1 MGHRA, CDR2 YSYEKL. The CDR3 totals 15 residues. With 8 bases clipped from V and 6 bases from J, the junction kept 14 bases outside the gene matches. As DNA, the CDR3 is TGCGCCAGCGGCAGAACCAGGGGGCTGGGAGATGGCTACACCTTC. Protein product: CASGRTRGLGDGYTF.

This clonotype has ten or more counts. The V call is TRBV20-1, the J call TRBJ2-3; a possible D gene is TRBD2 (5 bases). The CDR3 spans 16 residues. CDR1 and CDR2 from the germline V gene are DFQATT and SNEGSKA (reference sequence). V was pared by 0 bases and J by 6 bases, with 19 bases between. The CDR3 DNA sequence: TGCAGTGCTAGAGATAGCGTGGGGTTCACACAGGATACGCAGTATTTT. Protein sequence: CSARDSVGFTQDTQYF.

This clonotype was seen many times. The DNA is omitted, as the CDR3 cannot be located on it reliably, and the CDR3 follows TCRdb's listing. The CDR3 loop reads CASSVGQGASNTEAFF. The V call is TRBV2, the J call TRBJ1-1; the DNA was not used to check the table's D call, TRBD1. The CDR3 comprises 16 residues, both ends counted. Germline V lookup: CDR1 SNHLY, CDR2 FYNNEI.

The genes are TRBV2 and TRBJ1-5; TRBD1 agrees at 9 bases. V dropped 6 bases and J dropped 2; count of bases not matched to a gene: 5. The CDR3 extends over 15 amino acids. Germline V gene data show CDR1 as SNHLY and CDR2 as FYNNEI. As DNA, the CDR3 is TGTGCCAGCAGGCCCCGGACAGGGGGCAATCAGCCCCAGCATTTT. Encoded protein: CASRPRTGGNQPQHF.

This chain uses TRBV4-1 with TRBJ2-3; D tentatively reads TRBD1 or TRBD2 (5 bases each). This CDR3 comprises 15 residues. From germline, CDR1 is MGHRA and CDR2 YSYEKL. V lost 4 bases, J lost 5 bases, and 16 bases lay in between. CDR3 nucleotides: TGCGCCAGCAGCCCGGATGGGACGGGTGGAGATACGCAGTATTTT. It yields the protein CASSPDGTGGDTQYF.

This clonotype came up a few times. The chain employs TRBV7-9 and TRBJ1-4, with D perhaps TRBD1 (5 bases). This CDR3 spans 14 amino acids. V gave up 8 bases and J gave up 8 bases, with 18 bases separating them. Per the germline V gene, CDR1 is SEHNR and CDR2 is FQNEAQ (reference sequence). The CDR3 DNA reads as TGTGCCAGCTCCCCAGGACAATCGCAGGAAAAACTGTTTTTT. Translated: CASSPGQSQEKLFF.

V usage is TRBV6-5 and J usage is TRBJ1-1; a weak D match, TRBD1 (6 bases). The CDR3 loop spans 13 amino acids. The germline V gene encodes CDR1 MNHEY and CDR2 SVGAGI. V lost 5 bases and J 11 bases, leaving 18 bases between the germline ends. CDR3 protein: CASSQYAGQGAFF. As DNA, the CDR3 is TGTGCCAGCAGTCAATACGCGGGACAAGGGGCTTTCTTT.

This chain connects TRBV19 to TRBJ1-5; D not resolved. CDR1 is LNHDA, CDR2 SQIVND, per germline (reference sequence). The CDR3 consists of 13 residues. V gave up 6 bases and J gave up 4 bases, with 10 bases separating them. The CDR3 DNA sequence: TGTGCCAGTAGGTGGGCTTCAAATCAGCCCCAGCATTTT. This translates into CASRWASNQPQHF.

CDR3 nucleotides: TGCAGCGTCAGACAGGGGCAGACAGATACGCAGTATTTT. This codes for CSVRQGQTDTQYF. This sequence joins TRBV29-1 and TRBJ2-3, with 8 nucleotides matching TRBD1. The germline gives CDR1 SQVTM, CDR2 ANQGSEA. Trimming cost V 6 bases and J 3 bases; bases outside gene matches: 5. The CDR3 loop spans 13 amino acids.

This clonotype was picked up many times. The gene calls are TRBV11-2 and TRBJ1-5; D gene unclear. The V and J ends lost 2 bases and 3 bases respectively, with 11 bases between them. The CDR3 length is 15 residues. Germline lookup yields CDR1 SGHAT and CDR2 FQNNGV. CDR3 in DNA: TGTGCCAGCAGCTTATCCGGCAGCCCCAATCAGCCCCAGCATTTT. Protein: CASSLSGSPNQPQHF.

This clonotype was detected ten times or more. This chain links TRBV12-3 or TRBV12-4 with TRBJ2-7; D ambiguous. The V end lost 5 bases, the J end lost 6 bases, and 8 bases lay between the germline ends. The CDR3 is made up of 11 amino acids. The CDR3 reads CASSDPGEQYF. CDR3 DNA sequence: TGTGCCAGCAGTGACCCGGGCGAGCAGTACTTC.

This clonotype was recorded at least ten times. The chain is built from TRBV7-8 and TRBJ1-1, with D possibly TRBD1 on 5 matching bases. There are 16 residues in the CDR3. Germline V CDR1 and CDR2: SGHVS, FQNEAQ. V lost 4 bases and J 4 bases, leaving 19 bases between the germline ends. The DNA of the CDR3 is TGTGCCAGCAGCTATCAGGTGTTAGGGACGAGCACTGAAGCTTTCTTT. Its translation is CASSYQVLGTSTEAFF. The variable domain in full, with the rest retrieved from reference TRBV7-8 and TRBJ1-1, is GAGVSQSPRYKVAKRGQDVALRCDPISGHVSLFWYQQALGQGPEFLTYFQNEAQLDKSGLPSDRFFAERPEGSVSTLKIQRTQQEDSAVYLCASSYQVLGTSTEAFFGQGTRLTVV.

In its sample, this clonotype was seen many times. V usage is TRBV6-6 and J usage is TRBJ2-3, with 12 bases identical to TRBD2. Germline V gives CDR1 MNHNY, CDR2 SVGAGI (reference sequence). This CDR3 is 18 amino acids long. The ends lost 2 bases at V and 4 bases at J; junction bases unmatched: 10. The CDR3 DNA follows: TGTGCCAGCAGTTACCCCCCCCTAGCGGGGGGGCTCCCAGATACGCAGTATTTT. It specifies CASSYPPLAGGLPDTQYF.

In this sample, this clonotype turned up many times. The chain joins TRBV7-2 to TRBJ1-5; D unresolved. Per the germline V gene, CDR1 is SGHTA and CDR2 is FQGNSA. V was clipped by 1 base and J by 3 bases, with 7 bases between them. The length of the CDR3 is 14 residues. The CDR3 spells CASSLVSLNQPQHF. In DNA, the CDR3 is TGTGCCAGCAGCTTAGTCAGTCTCAATCAGCCCCAGCATTTT.

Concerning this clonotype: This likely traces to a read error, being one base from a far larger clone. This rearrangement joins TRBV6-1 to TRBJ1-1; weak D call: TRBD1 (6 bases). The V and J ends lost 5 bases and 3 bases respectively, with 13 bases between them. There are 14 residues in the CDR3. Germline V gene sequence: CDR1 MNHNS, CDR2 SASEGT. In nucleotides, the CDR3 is TGTGCCAGCAGTCCCAGGGGTGTGCACACTGAAGCTTTCTTT. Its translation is CASSPRGVHTEAFF.

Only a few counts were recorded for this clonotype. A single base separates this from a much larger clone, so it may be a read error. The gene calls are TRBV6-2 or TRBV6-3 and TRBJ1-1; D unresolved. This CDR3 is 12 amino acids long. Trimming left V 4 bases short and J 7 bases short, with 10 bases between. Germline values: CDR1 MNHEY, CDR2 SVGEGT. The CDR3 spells CASSSVRGEAFF. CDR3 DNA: TGTGCCAGCAGTTCTGTGCGGGGTGAAGCTTTCTTT.

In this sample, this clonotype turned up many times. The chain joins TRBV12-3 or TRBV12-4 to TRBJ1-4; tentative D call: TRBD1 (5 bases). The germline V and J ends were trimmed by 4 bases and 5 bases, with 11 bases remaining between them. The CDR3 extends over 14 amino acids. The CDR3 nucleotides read TGTGCCAGCAGTTCCGCCCCAGGGAATGAAAAACTGTTTTTT. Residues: CASSSAPGNEKLFF.

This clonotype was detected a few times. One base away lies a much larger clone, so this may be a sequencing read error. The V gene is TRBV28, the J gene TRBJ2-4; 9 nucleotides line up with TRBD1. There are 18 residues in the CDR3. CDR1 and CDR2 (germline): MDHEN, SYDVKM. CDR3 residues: CASSITGGGSSAKNIQCF. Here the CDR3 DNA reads TGTGCCAGCAGTATCACAGGGGGCGGTTCATCGGCCAAAAACATTCAGTGCTTC.

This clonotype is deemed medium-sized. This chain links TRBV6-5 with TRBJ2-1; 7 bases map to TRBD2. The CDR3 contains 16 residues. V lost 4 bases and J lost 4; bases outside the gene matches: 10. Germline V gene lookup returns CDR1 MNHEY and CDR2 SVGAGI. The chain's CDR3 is CASSSLRTRPYNEQFF. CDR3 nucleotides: TGTGCCAGCAGTTCCCTCCGGACTAGGCCATACAATGAGCAGTTCTTC.

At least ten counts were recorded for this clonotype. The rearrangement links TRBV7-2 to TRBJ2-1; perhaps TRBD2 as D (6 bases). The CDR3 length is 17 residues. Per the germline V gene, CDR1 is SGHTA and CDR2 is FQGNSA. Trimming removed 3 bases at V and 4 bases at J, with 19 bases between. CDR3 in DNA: TGTGCCAGCAGCTTTGAGGAACTAGCTCACCATTACAATGAGCAGTTCTTC. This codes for CASSFEELAHHYNEQFF.

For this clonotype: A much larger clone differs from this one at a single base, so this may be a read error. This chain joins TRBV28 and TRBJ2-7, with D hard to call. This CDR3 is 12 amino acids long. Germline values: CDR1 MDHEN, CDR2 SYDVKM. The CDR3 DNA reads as TGTGCCAGCAGTTTACAAACCTACGGGCAGTACTTC. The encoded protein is CASSLQTYGQYF.

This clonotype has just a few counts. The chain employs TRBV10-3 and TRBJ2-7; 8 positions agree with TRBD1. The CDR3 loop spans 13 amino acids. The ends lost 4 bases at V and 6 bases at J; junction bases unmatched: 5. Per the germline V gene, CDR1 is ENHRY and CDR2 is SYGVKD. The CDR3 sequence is CAISAGQAFEQYF. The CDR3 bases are TGTGCCATCAGTGCGGGACAGGCGTTCGAGCAGTACTTC.

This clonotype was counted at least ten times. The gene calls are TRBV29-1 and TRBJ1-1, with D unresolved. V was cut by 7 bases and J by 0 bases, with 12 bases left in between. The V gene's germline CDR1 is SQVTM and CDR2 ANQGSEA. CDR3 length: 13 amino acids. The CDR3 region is CSADVEMNTEAFF. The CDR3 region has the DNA TGCAGCGCTGACGTCGAAATGAACACTGAAGCTTTCTTT.

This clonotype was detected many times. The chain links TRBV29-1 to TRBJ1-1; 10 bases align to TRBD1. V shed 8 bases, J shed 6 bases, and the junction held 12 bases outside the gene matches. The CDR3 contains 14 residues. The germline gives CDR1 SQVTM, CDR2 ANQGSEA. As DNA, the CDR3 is TGCAGCCCCCGGGGAGGACAGGGGGGTTCTGAAGCTTTCTTT. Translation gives CSPRGGQGGSEAFF. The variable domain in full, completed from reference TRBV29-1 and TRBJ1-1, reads SAVISQKPSRDICQRGTSLTIQCQVDSQVTMMFWYRQQPGQSLTLIATANQGSEATYESGFVIDKFPISRPNLTFSTLTVSNMSPEDSSIYLCSPRGGQGGSEAFFGQGTRLTVV.

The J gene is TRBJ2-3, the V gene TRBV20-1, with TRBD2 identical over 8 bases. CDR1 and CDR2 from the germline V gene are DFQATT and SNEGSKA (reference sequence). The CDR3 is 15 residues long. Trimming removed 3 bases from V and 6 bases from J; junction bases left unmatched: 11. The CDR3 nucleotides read TGCAGTGCTAGCCAGGACGGGGGGGCCGGGGATACGCAGTATTTT. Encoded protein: CSASQDGGAGDTQYF.

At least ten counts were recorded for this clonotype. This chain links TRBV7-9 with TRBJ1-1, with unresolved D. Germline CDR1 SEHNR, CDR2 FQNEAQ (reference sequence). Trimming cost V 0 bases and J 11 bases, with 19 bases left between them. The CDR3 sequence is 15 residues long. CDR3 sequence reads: CASSLALRGKRMAFF. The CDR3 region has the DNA TGTGCCAGCAGCTTAGCGCTGAGAGGGAAGAGAATGGCTTTCTTT.